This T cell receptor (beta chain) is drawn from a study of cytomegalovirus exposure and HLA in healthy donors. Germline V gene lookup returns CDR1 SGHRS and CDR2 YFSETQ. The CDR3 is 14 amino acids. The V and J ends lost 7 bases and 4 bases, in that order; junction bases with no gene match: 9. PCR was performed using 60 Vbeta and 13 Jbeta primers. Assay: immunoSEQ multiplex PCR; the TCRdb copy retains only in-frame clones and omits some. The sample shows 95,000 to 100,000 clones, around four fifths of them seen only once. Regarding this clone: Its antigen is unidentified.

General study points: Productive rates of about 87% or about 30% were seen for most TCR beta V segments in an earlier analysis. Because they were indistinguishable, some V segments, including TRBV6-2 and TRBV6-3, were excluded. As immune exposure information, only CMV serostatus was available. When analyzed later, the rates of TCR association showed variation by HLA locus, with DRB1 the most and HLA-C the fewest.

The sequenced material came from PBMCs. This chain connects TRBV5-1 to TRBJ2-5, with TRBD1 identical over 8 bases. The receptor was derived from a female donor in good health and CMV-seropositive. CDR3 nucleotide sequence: TGCGCCAGCTGGGGGGACAGGAGGGGAGAGACCCAGTACTTC. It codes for CASWGDRRGETQYF. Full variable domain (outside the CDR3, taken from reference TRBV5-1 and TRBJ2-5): KAGVTQTPRYLIKTRGQQVTLSCSPISGHRSVSWYQQTPGQGLQFLFEYFSETQRNKGNFPGRFSGRQFSNSRSEMNVSTLELGDSALYLCASWGDRRGETQYFGPGTRLLVL.